This entry concerns a single T cell receptor (beta chain). TCRdb re-analyzed the 5' RACE reads; it lists each CDR3 protein once, without DNA. The sample shows roughly 300,000 distinct CDR3 sequences, and 5.6% sits with its ten largest clones. The data were taken from a study of monozygotic twins with inflammatory bowel disease. Sequenced: blood. This receptor was taken from a human donor with ulcerative colitis or Crohn's disease, or a healthy co-twin of an affected twin (not recorded which).

CDR3 sequence reads: CASKDGAVTPLHF. The chain employs TRBV6-5 and TRBJ1-6. Germline V gene lookup returns CDR1 MNHEY and CDR2 SVGAGI. CDR3 length: 13 residues.